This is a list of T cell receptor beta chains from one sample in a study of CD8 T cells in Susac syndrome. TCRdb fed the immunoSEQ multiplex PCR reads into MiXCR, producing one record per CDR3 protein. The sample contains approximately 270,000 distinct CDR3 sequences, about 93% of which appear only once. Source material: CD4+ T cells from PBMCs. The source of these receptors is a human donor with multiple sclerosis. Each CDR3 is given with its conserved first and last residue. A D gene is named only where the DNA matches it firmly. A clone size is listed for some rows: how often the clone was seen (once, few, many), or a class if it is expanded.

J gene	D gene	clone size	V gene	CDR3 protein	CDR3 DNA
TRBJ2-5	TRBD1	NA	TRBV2	CASSALTGAYQETQYF	TGTGCCAGCAGCGCCCTTACAGGGGCTTACCAAGAGACCCAGTACTTC
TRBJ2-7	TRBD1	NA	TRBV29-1	CSVVVISITGTVLYGQYF	TGCAGCGTTGTCGTAATATCTATAACCGGGACAGTTCTTTACGGGCAGTACTTC
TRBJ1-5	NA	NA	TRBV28	CASTKSGGSEPQHF	TGTGCCAGCACTAAATCCGGAGGATCGGAGCCCCAGCATTTT
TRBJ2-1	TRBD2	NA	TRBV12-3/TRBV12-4	CASSTSGRLGLEQFF	TGTGCCAGCAGTACTAGCGGGAGGCTCGGACTAGAGCAGTTCTTC
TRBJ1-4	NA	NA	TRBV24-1	CATSEDSNEKLFF	TGTGCCACCAGTGAGGACTCTAATGAAAAACTGTTTTTT
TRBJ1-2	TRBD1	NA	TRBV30	CAWSARDRGYGYTF	TGTGCCTGGAGTGCCCGGGACAGGGGCTATGGCTACACCTTC
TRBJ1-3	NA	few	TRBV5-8	CASSFGRDPGNTIYF	TGTGCCAGCAGCTTCGGTCGGGATCCTGGAAACACCATATATTTT
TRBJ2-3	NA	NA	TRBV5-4	CASSFTGSDTQYF	TGTGCCAGCAGCTTTACAGGGTCAGATACGCAGTATTTT
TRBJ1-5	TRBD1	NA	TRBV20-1	CSAEDRRNQPQHF	TGCAGTGCAGAGGACAGGCGAAATCAGCCCCAGCATTTT
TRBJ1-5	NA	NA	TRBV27	CASSPSVVRGNQPQHF	TGTGCCAGCAGTCCCTCGGTGGTGAGGGGCAATCAGCCCCAGCATTTT
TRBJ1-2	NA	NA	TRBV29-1	CSVEGTASRRYGYTF	TGCAGCGTTGAAGGTACGGCATCCCGGCGCTATGGCTACACCTTC
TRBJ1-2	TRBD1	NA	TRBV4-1	CASSSAPDSGTVPIPNYGYTF	TGCGCCAGCAGCTCCGCCCCAGATTCCGGGACAGTGCCTATCCCTAACTATGGCTACACCTTC
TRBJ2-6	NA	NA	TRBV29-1	CSVDGGSGANVLTF	TGCAGCGTTGACGGTGGCTCTGGGGCCAACGTCCTGACTTTC
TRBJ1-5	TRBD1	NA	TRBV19	CASRTGGWSNQPQHF	TGTGCCAGCCGGACAGGGGGCTGGAGCAATCAGCCCCAGCATTTT
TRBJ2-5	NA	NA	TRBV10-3	CAISPRGRGEETQYF	TGTGCCATCAGCCCGAGGGGCAGGGGAGAAGAGACCCAGTACTTC
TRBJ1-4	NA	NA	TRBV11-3	CASSYSRATNEKLFF	TGTGCCAGCAGCTACTCCAGGGCAACTAATGAAAAACTGTTTTTT
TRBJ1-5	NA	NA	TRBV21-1	CASSRTRPDQPQHF	TGTGCCAGCAGCAGGACAAGACCCGATCAGCCCCAGCATTTT
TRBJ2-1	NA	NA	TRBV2	CASSGLAGGGGGDEQFF	TGTGCCAGCAGCGGGCTCGCGGGGGGAGGAGGGGGCGATGAGCAGTTCTTC
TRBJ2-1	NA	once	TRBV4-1	CASSQGNGAAEQFF	TGCGCCAGCAGCCAAGGAAATGGGGCAGCTGAGCAGTTCTTC
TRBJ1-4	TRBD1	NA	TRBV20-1	CSARGSTGTEKLFF	TGCAGTGCTAGAGGCTCGACAGGGACGGAAAAACTGTTTTTT
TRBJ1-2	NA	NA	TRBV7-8	CASSLASQGSFNGYGYTF	TGTGCCAGCAGCTTAGCTAGCCAGGGTTCTTTTAATGGCTATGGCTACACCTTC
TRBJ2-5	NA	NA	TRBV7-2	CASSFSTQETQYF	TGTGCCAGCAGCTTTTCCACCCAAGAGACCCAGTACTTC
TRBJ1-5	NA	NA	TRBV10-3	CAISESSQGGNQPQHF	TGTGCCATCAGTGAGTCGTCCCAGGGAGGCAATCAGCCCCAGCATTTT
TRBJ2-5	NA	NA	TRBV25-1	CASSALEIGTQYF	TGTGCCAGCAGTGCACTAGAAATCGGGACCCAGTACTTC
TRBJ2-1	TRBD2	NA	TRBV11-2	CASSPISGRFRDEQFF	TGTGCCAGCAGCCCTATAAGCGGGAGGTTCCGGGATGAGCAGTTCTTC
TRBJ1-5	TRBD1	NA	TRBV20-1	CSAPDRGISNQPQHF	TGCAGTGCCCCGGACAGGGGAATTAGCAATCAGCCCCAGCATTTT
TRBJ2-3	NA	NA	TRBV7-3	CASSPMGDTQYF	TGTGCCAGCAGCCCCATGGGGGATACGCAGTATTTT
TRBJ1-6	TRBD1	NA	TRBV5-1	CASSQRTGDNSPLHF	TGCGCCAGCAGCCAGCGGACAGGGGATAATTCACCCCTCCACTTT
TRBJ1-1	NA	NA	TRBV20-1	CSARDPAREGTEAFF	TGCAGTGCTAGAGATCCCGCCAGGGAGGGCACTGAAGCTTTCTTT
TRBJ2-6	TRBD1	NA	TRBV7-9	CASSLGDRLNSGANVLTF	TGTGCCAGCAGCCTGGGGGACAGGTTGAACTCTGGGGCCAACGTCCTGACTTTC
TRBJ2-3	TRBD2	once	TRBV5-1	CASSLASGGPGTQYF	TGCGCCAGCAGCTTGGCCTCGGGAGGGCCAGGCACGCAGTATTTT
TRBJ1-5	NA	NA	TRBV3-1	CASSQDSQPQHF	TGTGCCAGCAGCCAAGATAGTCAGCCCCAGCATTTT
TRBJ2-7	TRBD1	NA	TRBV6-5	CASSPSHRGQYEQYF	TGTGCCAGCAGTCCTTCCCACAGGGGGCAGTACGAGCAGTACTTC
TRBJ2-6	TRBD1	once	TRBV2	CAMRDRGSGANVLTF	TGTGCCATGAGGGACAGGGGCTCCGGGGCCAACGTCCTGACTTTC
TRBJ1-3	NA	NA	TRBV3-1	CASSPGHHSSGNTIYF	TGTGCCAGCAGCCCGGGACATCATAGCTCTGGAAACACCATATATTTT
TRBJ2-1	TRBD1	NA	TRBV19	CASSPGQAVASSYNEQFF	TGTGCCAGTAGTCCGGGACAGGCCGTCGCAAGCTCCTACAATGAGCAGTTCTTC
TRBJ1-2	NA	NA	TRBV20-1	CSANPGHQNYGYTF	TGCAGTGCTAACCCGGGACACCAGAACTATGGCTACACCTTC